One sample yielded the 11 T cell receptor beta chains listed below, sequenced in a study of beta chain features in type 1 diabetes. Reverse transcribing all isolated RNA meant expressed TCRB transcripts were sequenced. TCRdb's copy holds only in-frame clones and misses some; the assay was immunoSEQ multiplex PCR. The profile shows 70,000 to 95,000 clones, around a third of them singletons. Material: stem cell memory CD4+ T cells from blood. The receptor set was obtained from a young woman in good health.

This clone showed up just a few times. The chain recombines TRBV5-4 with TRBJ2-7; TRBD2 aligns across 9 bases. The germline CDR1 and CDR2 sequences are SGHNT and YYREEE (reference sequence). J lost 3 bases, V lost 2 bases, and 9 bases had no gene match. CDR3 length: 16 residues. CDR3 DNA: TGTGCCAGCAGCTTTACGCGGGGGGGATCCCACTACGAGCAGTACTTC. Translated: CASSFTRGGSHYEQYF. The whole variable domain, filled in from reference TRBV5-4 and TRBJ2-7, reads ETGVTQSPTHLIKTRGQQVTLRCSSQSGHNTVSWYQQALGQGPQFIFQYYREEENGRGNFPPRFSGLQFPNYSSELNVNALELDDSALYLCASSFTRGGSHYEQYFGPGTRLTVT.

This clone was seen a few times. V is TRBV5-1 and J is TRBJ2-7; 9 positions match TRBD1. Germline CDR1 SGHRS, CDR2 YFSETQ. This CDR3 is built from 15 residues. With V trimmed by 2 bases and J by 3 bases, 6 bases remained unmatched. The CDR3 is CASSFAPGQGYEQYF. The CDR3 DNA is TGCGCCAGCAGCTTCGCCCCGGGACAGGGCTACGAGCAGTACTTC. The whole variable domain, remainder taken from reference TRBV5-1 and TRBJ2-7, is KAGVTQTPRYLIKTRGQQVTLSCSPISGHRSVSWYQQTPGQGLQFLFEYFSETQRNKGNFPGRFSGRQFSNSRSEMNVSTLELGDSALYLCASSFAPGQGYEQYFGPGTRLTVT.

The V call is TRBV7-9, the J call TRBJ2-2; the match to TRBD2 covers 12 bases. Germline V CDR1 and CDR2: SEHNR, FQNEAQ (reference sequence). Losses at the gene ends were 5 bases for V and 4 bases for J; bases not matched to a gene: 5. The CDR3 totals 16 residues. Written as DNA, the CDR3 is TGTGCCAGCAGCCGTCCGGGACTAGCGGGCACCGGGGAGCTGTTTTTT. Protein sequence: CASSRPGLAGTGELFF.

The V and J genes are TRBV6-5 and TRBJ2-2, with 11 bases identical to TRBD1. The CDR3 sequence is 14 residues long. Germline values: CDR1 MNHEY, CDR2 SVGAGI. V was clipped by 6 bases and J by 7 bases; unmatched bases: 4. The CDR3 nucleotides are TGTGCCAGCAGCGGGACAGGGGGGGACGGGGAGCTGTTTTTT. Encoded protein: CASSGTGGDGELFF.

Only a few counts were recorded for this clone. For the CDR3, the DNA is TGTGCCAGCAGCAGACGGGACAGGATGGATGAAAAACTGTTTTTT. Translation gives CASSRRDRMDEKLFF. V gene TRBV7-2 combines with J gene TRBJ1-4; 8 bases fit TRBD1. CDR1 and CDR2 (germline): SGHTA, FQGNSA. This CDR3 region has 15 residues. V trimming: 5 bases; J trimming: 6 bases; junction bases outside the gene matches: 8.

This clone was seen more than once but under ten times. The chain joins TRBV7-2 to TRBJ2-2, with 9 bases aligning to TRBD1. The CDR3 is made up of 15 amino acids. The V gene's germline CDR1 is SGHTA and CDR2 FQGNSA. The V segment lost 5 bases and the J segment 4 bases; nucleotides outside the gene matches: 5. CDR3 DNA sequence: TGTGCCAGCAGCAGCACAGGGGGCGGCACCGGGGAGCTGTTTTTT. Translation gives CASSSTGGGTGELFF.

This chain joins TRBV5-1 and TRBJ1-1; D may be TRBD1 (6 bases). Germline V gives CDR1 SGHRS, CDR2 YFSETQ. V was cut by 4 bases and J by 0 bases, with 16 bases left in between. The CDR3 consists of 16 residues. The CDR3 DNA is TGCGCCAGCAGCAGCCGGGCAGGGGCCGTGAACACTGAAGCTTTCTTT. Translated, it gives CASSSRAGAVNTEAFF.

As for this clone: The junction does not match germline at one end; this may be a read error. V usage is TRBV7-7 and J usage is TRBJ2-1; 9 nucleotides align to TRBD2. The V gene's germline CDR1 is SSHAT and CDR2 FNYEAQ (reference sequence). The CDR3 spans 15 residues. This CDR3 is CASSLVAGAVNEQFF. The CDR3 nucleotides are TGTGCTAGCAGCTTAGTAGCGGGAGCAGTAAATGAGCAGTTCTTC. Using reference TRBV7-7 and TRBJ2-1 for the parts outside the CDR3, the full variable domain is GAGVSQSPRYKVTKRGQDVTLRCDPISSHATLYWYQQALGQGPEFLTYFNYEAQPDKSGLPSDRFSAERPEGSISTLTIQRTEQRDSAMYRCASSLVAGAVNEQFFGPGTRLTVL.

The J gene is TRBJ1-4, the V gene TRBV20-1; D unclear. CDR3 length: 11 residues. V lost 5 bases to trimming and J lost 7 bases, with 8 bases between them. The germline V gene has CDR1 DFQATT and CDR2 SNEGSKA (reference sequence). Here the CDR3 DNA reads TGCAGTGCTTCACAACGTGAAAAACTGTTTTTT. Translation: CSASQREKLFF.

This rearrangement joins TRBV5-1 to TRBJ1-2; 7 bases are a match to TRBD1. The CDR3 spans 15 residues. The ends lost 4 bases at V and 6 bases at J; junction bases unmatched: 12. Germline loops: CDR1 SGHRS, CDR2 YFSETQ. DNA of the CDR3: TGCGCCAGCAGCCTCGGGACAGTCCAAATAAATGGCTACACCTTC. Its translation is CASSLGTVQINGYTF.

This clone has just a few counts. The J gene is TRBJ1-4, the V gene TRBV10-3, with 11 bases that match TRBD1. CDR3 length: 15 amino acids. V gave up 3 bases and J gave up 10 bases; unmatched junction bases: 7. Germline values: CDR1 ENHRY, CDR2 SYGVKD. DNA for the CDR3: TGTGCCATCAGTGATCCTGGGACAGGGGGTGGAAAACTGTTTTTT. It specifies CAISDPGTGGGKLFF.